This entry features one TCR beta chain sequence. Its antigen is not yet known. The sample holds no much larger clone one base away, and base qualities are not on file. The cohort consisted of more than 650 healthy bone marrow donors. At the time of sampling, every cohort member was nominally healthy, though immune exposures that went unrecorded were likely present. The donor tested CMV seronegative and was one of the 352 seronegative cohort members. A peripheral blood sample was provided by each donor, and peripheral blood mononuclear cells were used for TCR beta sequencing. The Qiagen DNeasy Blood Extraction Kit was used to extract genomic DNA from the blood cell samples. From the germline V gene (reference sequence), CDR1 is LNHDA and CDR2 is SQIVND. V ends up 5 bases short and J 4 bases short, with an unmatched junction base count of 1. The CDR3 covers 14 residues, taking in both the cysteine and the phenylalanine. CDR3 DNA is the only sequence kept; it has 42 bases, read in frame from the first base.

This sample was included in a study of cytomegalovirus exposure and HLA in healthy donors (TCRdb year 2017). General notes on the study: In an earlier analysis of some 550 of the donors, 250 to 300 Gb of sequence data and 90 million to 130 million unique TCR beta sequences from about 179 million T cells were reported. The study aimed to test whether signatures of past pathogen exposure could be identified by cataloging public T cell receptors. Among the roughly 400 genotyped donors, 75% to 90% belonged to the genetic ancestry cluster associated with self-reported Caucasian donors. A later analysis re-examined previously published TCR beta repertoires from about 700 donors and added high-resolution HLA genotyping to investigate patterns of TCR occurrence. Typing coverage varied by locus: about 629-630 donors for A, B, C, DRB1 and DQB1; 500 to 550 for DQA1; 600 to 610 for DPA1; more than 450 for DPB1. The study used immunosequencing to profile the T cell repertoires of several hundred subjects and linked those repertoires to cytomegalovirus serostatus. A later genetic analysis took genome-wide SNP genotypes for 398 of the 666 donors and used that subset as a discovery cohort. A separate validation cohort of roughly 110 different subjects was used in addition to the approximately 670-subject first cohort. The study combined high-throughput TCR immunosequencing, statistical association of individual TCRs with disease status, and machine learning to predict cytomegalovirus infection status. An earlier analysis of nearly 600 of the donors applied high-throughput TCR beta sequencing to assess whether each TCR beta V gene segment acted as functional or pseudogenic. Four to six DR-DQ haplotypes were handled as single units for association and clustering, since linkage in the cohort was strong. HLA typing included class I and class II loci at four-digit resolution. All discovery cohort repertoires had been generated on a single sequencing platform. In the later analysis, no new phenotypic data were used to find candidate immune exposures; instead, reliance was placed on TCR beta sequences and their occurrence across donors. Donor age, sex, ethnicity and CMV serostatus were compiled together with the repertoire data. An early release that covered fewer than 800 HLA-typed donors contained approximately 300 gigabases of sequencing data and around 80 million unique TCR sequences. Across about 380 genotyped donors of the cohort, an average of approximately 240,000 unique TCR beta nucleotide sequences per donor were sequenced, and 15% to 20% of those sequences were non-productive. General study outcomes and caveats: Most CMV-associated TCR beta chains appeared to be HLA-restricted in a later analysis, and the HLA associations seemed to be driven largely by CMV exposure. A later analysis reported that several top co-occurrence clusters appeared linked to parvovirus B19, influenza, CMV and Epstein-Barr virus. Compared with equally common non-associated chains, HLA-associated TCR beta chains in a later analysis were more clonally expanded and had lower generation probabilities. A later genetic analysis reported fewer N-insertions in productive TCRs among donors in an Asian-associated ancestry cluster than the roughly 640-donor mean. The classifier was reported to diagnose cytomegalovirus status with high specificity and sensitivity in both the original and validation cohorts. Because HLA typing was missing for some donors at each locus, association tests included only the typed subset. CMV serostatus was the only immune exposure information available for the cohort. Around 16 rarely observed V segments, including chromosome 9 orphons, were excluded from the earlier analysis of a few hundred of the donors because counts were too low. Most TCR sequences were seen in very few donors, while some public TCRs were found in many individuals. A few of the identified cytomegalovirus-associated TCR beta chains were confirmed in vitro to be specific for cytomegalovirus antigens. The presence/absence analyses assumed that sequencing depth was roughly uniform across donors, and that assumption may not be true. A later analysis associated about 17,000 TCR beta sequences with specific HLA alleles at a false discovery rate of 0.05. A cluster of highly shared sequence variants was judged likely to represent a technical artifact of the sequencing pipeline. Linkage disequilibrium might explain the correlated functional status among segregating V segments, but an unknown experimental factor could not be excluded. When HLA alleles, especially DR and DQ, strongly co-occurred, attributing TCR associations to individual alleles was difficult. This cohort had only TCR beta chains sequenced, and the lack of alpha or paired-chain data limited which features could be detected. A later genetic analysis associated a missense DCLRE1C variant with V-gene and J-gene trimming of TCR beta chains, and an independent cohort replicated the association. A further reported finding was that TCR beta sequences accurately predicted the HLA-A and HLA-B alleles for most subjects in the first cohort. Some IMGT-functional V segments, including TRBV6-2 and TRBV6-3, could not be distinguished by the 87-base-pair reads and were therefore excluded. An earlier analysis of 587 of the donors showed that most TCR beta V segments appeared in productive rearrangements either about 87% or about 30% of the time, which broadly matched IMGT annotations. The study gave a list of 150 to 200 TCR beta chains associated with cytomegalovirus. It was suggested by the authors that the approach could potentially be generalized to other disease states and immunological phenotypes. According to a later analysis, TCR association rates differed among HLA loci, with DRB1 alleles showing the most associated TCRs and HLA-C alleles showing the fewest.

The protocol used for the library was the immunoSEQ multiplex PCR assay. The multiplex PCR relied on a mix of 60 forward primers for TCR Vbeta segments and 13 reverse primers for TCR Jbeta segments. The CDR3 region of rearranged TCR beta genes was amplified from genomic DNA by a multiplex PCR assay. The Illumina HiSeq System was used to sequence the amplified TCR beta libraries as 87-base-pair reads. The study's own analysis went as follows. In a later analysis, tens of millions of unique TCR beta chains were counted across the approximately 670 repertoires, and approximately 11 million of these chains were shared by at least two donors. To remove PCR and sequencing errors, raw reads were error-corrected and collapsed into unique sequences using a nearest-neighbor algorithm that merged closely related sequences. Alignment of CDR3 sequences to IMGT reference sequences was used to assign V, D and J gene segments. For a sequence to be retained, a match of at least six nucleotides to both a V gene segment and a J gene segment was required. Rearrangements were classified as productive when the CDR3 lacked stop codons and remained in frame with V and J, and all other rearrangements were classified as non-productive. CDR3 was defined according to IMGT convention as the region running from the second conserved V-encoded cysteine to the conserved J-encoded phenylalanine. The earlier analysis of 587 of the donors excluded any sequence lacking an unambiguous match to a single V gene segment. An earlier analysis of a few hundred of the donors called V segments functional above 56.7% productive rearrangements and segregating when the between-donor standard deviation exceeded 5%. A statistical classification framework was built for diagnosing cytomegalovirus status from the catalog of TCR beta chain sequences. V and J gene assignment, in a later analysis, came from comparing TCR nucleotide sequences with IMGT/GENE-DB human TR gene sequences. Using the TCRdist pipeline, a later analysis assigned CDR3 sequences along with most-parsimonious VDJ recombination scenarios. In a later analysis, each TCR beta chain was defined by its CDR3 amino acid sequence together with its V-gene family, and reads lacking a unique V-gene family were excluded. A later analysis removed over 500 highly shared, low-generation-probability nucleotide sequences to deal with suspected cross-contamination and a sequencing artifact. In a later analysis, a clonal expansion index was calculated for each public chain from normalized within-repertoire ranks of inferred template counts. A later analysis computed generation probabilities with a VDJ recombination model fitted to out-of-frame rearrangements, and checked the results against IGoR. A later analysis scored TCR-TCR, TCR-HLA and TCR-CMV co-occurrence with hypergeometric tests, applying a repertoire-size bias correction to TCR pairs. To estimate false discovery rates, a later analysis permuted the HLA or CMV assignments 20 times. In a later analysis, co-occurring TCRs were grouped using DBSCAN, with TCRdist sequence similarity added in when clustering inside HLA-allele-positive subsets. For co-occurrence clustering, repertoires with fewer than 30,000 or more than 120,000 public chains were excluded, along with 5 or 6 repertoires with anomalous nucleotide sharing. Sourced from immuneACCESS, this table was stored by TCRdb with only in-frame sequences that have V and J called. A share of the clones is absent; for the studies checked, an unresolved V gene accounts for under half, and the remainder has no known explanation. Clonal size and the V and J genes are those of that table, whereas D and trimming came from the DNA. The sample includes 150,000 or so clones, with roughly 80% observed a single time. The ten most abundant clones make up roughly 4% of the sample.

The chain links TRBV19 with TRBJ2-6, with 8 bases in between that match TRBD2. Specimen: PBMCs. This TCR came from a woman aged 40 to 50 in good health and CMV-seronegative. The DNA sequence is TGTGCCAGTAGTCGGGGGGGAGGGGCCAACGTCCTGACTTTC. This gives the protein CASSRGGGANVLTF.